The 29 T cell receptor beta chains below come from one sample, sequenced in a study of cytomegalovirus exposure and HLA in healthy donors. PCR amplification relied on 60 Vbeta primers (plus 13 Jbeta primers). Here immunoSEQ multiplex PCR was the method, and the copy in TCRdb shows in-frame clones only, minus some. The table includes about 130,000 clones, 80% detected once. The source material was PBMCs. All receptors come from a young man in good health and CMV-seronegative.

V gene TRBV7-9 combines with J gene TRBJ2-3; TRBD2 matches at 8 bases. The CDR3 has 16 amino acids. Per the germline V gene, CDR1 is SEHNR and CDR2 is FQNEAQ (reference sequence). J lost 3 bases, V lost 1 base, and 6 bases had no gene match. The CDR3 spells CASSLVLAGGTDTQYF. The CDR3 region has the DNA TGTGCCAGCAGCTTAGTTTTGGCGGGAGGAACAGATACGCAGTATTTT.

This clone has only one observation. The chain carries TRBV19 and TRBJ1-2, with 8 nucleotides matching TRBD1. The germline CDR1 and CDR2 sequences are LNHDA and SQIVND (reference sequence). V lost 4 bases, J lost 0 bases, and 4 bases stayed unmatched. The length of the CDR3 is 15 residues. The CDR3 DNA is TGTGCCAGTAGTAACGACAGGGGAGCTAACTATGGCTACACCTTC. Translating it yields CASSNDRGANYGYTF. The whole variable domain, remainder taken from reference TRBV19 and TRBJ1-2, is DGGITQSPKYLFRKEGQNVTLSCEQNLNHDAMYWYRQDPGQGLRLIYYSQIVNDFQKGDIAEGYSVSREKKESFPLTVTSAQKNPTAFYLCASSNDRGANYGYTFGSGTRLTVV.

The V call is TRBV7-6, the J call TRBJ2-7, with 9 bases aligning to TRBD2. Germline loops: CDR1 SGHVS, CDR2 FNYEAQ. The CDR3 consists of 14 residues. Unmatched junction bases numbered 3, after V lost 3 bases and J lost 3 bases. DNA of the CDR3: TGTGCCAGCAGCTTTTTTAGCGGGAGCTACGAGCAGTACTTC. Translation gives CASSFFSGSYEQYF. Full variable domain (missing parts from reference TRBV7-6 and TRBJ2-7): GAGVSQSPRYKVTKRGQDVALRCDPISGHVSLYWYRQALGQGPEFLTYFNYEAQQDKSGLPNDRFSAERPEGSISTLTIQRTEQRDSAMYRCASSFFSGSYEQYFGPGTRLTVT.

In its sample, this clone was seen a few times. This chain joins TRBV7-9 and TRBJ1-4, with 7 bases lining up with TRBD1. CDR3 length: 17 residues. V gave up 1 base and J gave up 5 bases; unmatched junction bases: 10. CDR1 is SEHNR and CDR2 is FQNEAQ in the germline V gene (reference sequence). The CDR3 coding sequence is TGTGCCAGCAGCTTAGGACCCACCGGGACAGAAAATGAAAAACTGTTTTTT. The encoded protein is CASSLGPTGTENEKLFF.

This sequence joins TRBV18 and TRBJ2-1; tentative D call: TRBD2 (5 bases). The CDR3 runs 15 residues. The ends were cut back, 1 base at V and 3 bases at J, with 10 bases in the middle. Germline-derived CDR1 and CDR2 are KGHSH and LQKENI. Written as DNA, the CDR3 is TGTGCCAGCTCACCACTAGCGATCCACTACAATGAGCAGTTCTTC. Translated, it gives CASSPLAIHYNEQFF.

J is TRBJ2-3 and V is TRBV10-3; 8 bases map to TRBD2. Germline CDR1 reads ENHRY; CDR2 reads SYGVKD. V dropped 3 bases and J dropped 7; count of bases not matched to a gene: 9. The CDR3 is 15 amino acids. The CDR3 DNA reads TGTGCCATCAGTGAATTGAGCGGGGGAGGAAATACGCAGTATTTT. Translating it yields CAISELSGGGNTQYF.

The chain couples TRBV30 to TRBJ2-1, with D perhaps matching TRBD2 (5 bases). The CDR3 contains 13 residues. The V end lost 7 bases, the J end lost 3 bases, and 13 bases lay between the germline ends. Germline V gene sequence: CDR1 GTSNPN, CDR2 SVGIG (reference sequence). Written as DNA, the CDR3 is TGTGCCTACCGCCGAGGGAACTACAATGAGCAGTTCTTC. This encodes CAYRRGNYNEQFF.

The chain is built from TRBV30 and TRBJ2-7, with a tentative D call TRBD2 (6 bases). V was shortened by 0 bases and J by 6 bases, with 9 bases between the two germline ends. The CDR3 length is 12 residues. Germline CDR1 reads GTSNPN; CDR2 reads SVGIG (reference sequence). The CDR3 spells CAWSVSGSEQYF. The CDR3 DNA reads as TGTGCCTGGAGTGTATCCGGGAGCGAGCAGTACTTC.

This clone appeared a single time. The chain carries TRBV6-5 and TRBJ2-7; D gene ambiguous. The CDR3 runs to 13 residues. Germline CDR1 is MNHEY and CDR2 is SVGAGI. The V end lost 6 bases, the J end lost 6 bases, and 15 bases lay between the germline ends. CDR3 nucleotide sequence: TGTGCCAGCAGCGGCCGGTCGGGTGTCGAGCAGTACTTC. It specifies CASSGRSGVEQYF.

The genes are TRBV7-2 and TRBJ1-2, with TRBD1 matching 7 bases. Germline V CDR1 and CDR2: SGHTA, FQGNSA. CDR3 length: 13 amino acids. The ends lost 1 base at V and 6 bases at J; junction bases unmatched: 2. CDR3 amino acids: CASSLGTGDGYTF. CDR3 bases: TGTGCCAGCAGCTTAGGAACAGGGGATGGCTACACCTTC.

This clone was seen only once. This chain joins TRBV29-1 and TRBJ2-3; D unclear. V was trimmed by 1 base and J by 3 bases, leaving 5 bases between them. CDR1 and CDR2 from the germline V gene are SQVTM and ANQGSEA. The CDR3 contains 12 residues. The CDR3 region has the DNA TGCAGCGTTGAAGCCCAGACAGATACGCAGTATTTT. This encodes CSVEAQTDTQYF.

The chain carries TRBV4-3 and TRBJ1-1; 7 nucleotides align to TRBD1. Per germline, CDR1 LGHNA and CDR2 YSLEER. This CDR3 spans 18 amino acids. Trimming cost V 3 bases and J 0 bases; bases outside gene matches: 13. DNA of the CDR3: TGCGCCAGCAGCCATGCCCACGTAACAGGGGATATGAACACTGAAGCTTTCTTT. Amino acid sequence: CASSHAHVTGDMNTEAFF.

This chain uses TRBV7-2 with TRBJ2-7, with D perhaps TRBD2 (6 bases). CDR1 and CDR2 from the germline V gene are SGHTA and FQGNSA. CDR3 length: 12 amino acids. Trimming took 5 bases from V and 3 from J, leaving 8 bases between them. In DNA form, the CDR3 reads TGTGCCAGCAGCGGGACTCACTACGAGCAGTACTTC. Encoded protein: CASSGTHYEQYF.

This chain joins TRBV28 and TRBJ1-3; possible D gene TRBD1, 6 bases. CDR3 length: 16 residues. Trimming cost V 3 bases and J 2 bases, with 14 bases left between them. From germline, CDR1 is MDHEN and CDR2 SYDVKM. The CDR3 bases are TGTGCCAGCAGTTTCAGCGAGACAGGAGCTGGAAACACCATATATTTT. This encodes CASSFSETGAGNTIYF. The entire variable domain, with the rest obtained from reference TRBV28 and TRBJ1-3, is as follows: DVKVTQSSRYLVKRTGEKVFLECVQDMDHENMFWYRQDPGLGLRLIYFSYDVKMKEKGDIPEGYSVSREKKERFSLILESASTNQTSMYLCASSFSETGAGNTIYFGEGSWLTVV.

The J gene is TRBJ1-4, the V gene TRBV5-1, with TRBD1 identical over 8 bases. CDR1 and CDR2 (germline): SGHRS, YFSETQ. V shed 4 bases, J shed 7 bases, and the junction held 9 bases outside the gene matches. This CDR3 is built from 15 residues. The CDR3 DNA reads as TGCGCCAGCAGCCCGGACAGGGTATATGGTGAAAAACTGTTTTTT. Its protein product is CASSPDRVYGEKLFF. Together with reference TRBV5-1 and TRBJ1-4, the CDR3 gives the full variable domain: KAGVTQTPRYLIKTRGQQVTLSCSPISGHRSVSWYQQTPGQGLQFLFEYFSETQRNKGNFPGRFSGRQFSNSRSEMNVSTLELGDSALYLCASSPDRVYGEKLFFGSGTQLSVL.

This clone showed up just a few times. V is TRBV5-6 and J is TRBJ2-3, with 9 positions matching TRBD2. Trimming removed 6 bases from V and 4 bases from J; junction bases left unmatched: 6. The CDR3 is made up of 14 amino acids. Germline CDR1 reads SGHDT; CDR2 reads YYEEEE. The CDR3 sequence: CASISAGGADTQYF. The CDR3 DNA reads as TGTGCCAGCATCTCAGCGGGAGGCGCAGATACGCAGTATTTT.

V is TRBV7-8 and J is TRBJ2-7; D unresolved. V lost 1 base and J lost 5, with 15 bases in between. CDR1 SGHVS and CDR2 FQNEAQ come from the germline V gene. This CDR3 has 15 amino acids. The CDR3 is CASSLVTATLDEQYF. CDR3 coding DNA: TGTGCCAGCAGCTTAGTGACGGCGACTCTAGACGAGCAGTACTTC.

The chain links TRBV5-1 to TRBJ1-3, with 7 bases aligning to TRBD1. Germline CDR1 and CDR2: SGHRS and YFSETQ. The CDR3 is 14 residues long. The V segment lost 5 bases and the J segment 2 bases; nucleotides outside the gene matches: 4. CDR3 in amino acids: CASRETGPGNTIYF. CDR3 coding DNA: TGCGCCAGCAGGGAGACAGGGCCTGGAAACACCATATATTTT. Full variable domain (outside the CDR3, taken from reference TRBV5-1 and TRBJ1-3): KAGVTQTPRYLIKTRGQQVTLSCSPISGHRSVSWYQQTPGQGLQFLFEYFSETQRNKGNFPGRFSGRQFSNSRSEMNVSTLELGDSALYLCASRETGPGNTIYFGEGSWLTVV.

This clone counts as medium-sized. The chain carries TRBV28 and TRBJ2-2, with D perhaps matching TRBD2 (5 bases). Deletions cut 3 bases from V and 3 bases from J, with 14 bases between. Germline loops: CDR1 MDHEN, CDR2 SYDVKM. This CDR3 is 16 amino acids long. In DNA, the CDR3 is TGTGCCAGCAGTTTCTCCACGGACTCCTACACCGGGGAGCTGTTTTTT. It is translated as CASSFSTDSYTGELFF.

This clone has only a few counts. The V call is TRBV5-6, the J call TRBJ1-1, with D hard to call. Germline V gene sequence: CDR1 SGHDT, CDR2 YYEEEE. The V end lost 7 bases, the J end lost 3 bases, and 19 bases lay between the germline ends. The CDR3 runs to 15 residues. The CDR3 protein is CASQDFTRKDTEAFF. The DNA for the CDR3 is TGTGCCAGCCAAGACTTTACCCGGAAGGACACTGAAGCTTTCTTT.

V is TRBV30 and J is TRBJ2-7, with D possibly being TRBD2 (6 bases). The ends were cut back, 1 base at V and 8 bases at J, with 15 bases in the middle. Germline V gene data show CDR1 as GTSNPN and CDR2 as SVGIG (reference sequence). The CDR3 is 13 amino acids. The CDR3 reads CAWSAGRTTKQYF. For the CDR3, the DNA is TGTGCCTGGAGTGCCGGGAGAACAACGAAGCAGTACTTC.

The chain is built from TRBV6-5 and TRBJ2-7; 7 bases agree with TRBD1. The germline V gene has CDR1 MNHEY and CDR2 SVGAGI. V dropped 0 bases and J dropped 5; count of bases not matched to a gene: 10. The CDR3 extends over 16 amino acids. CDR3 nucleotide sequence: TGTGCCAGCAGTTACTCGATCACGACAGGGATGAACGAGCAGTACTTC. Residues: CASSYSITTGMNEQYF.

V is TRBV2 and J is TRBJ2-3; 8 bases line up with TRBD2. With 5 bases clipped from V and 2 bases from J, the junction kept 6 bases outside the gene matches. Germline assignment: CDR1 SNHLY and CDR2 FYNNEI. This CDR3 is 15 amino acids long. The CDR3 region has the DNA TGTGCCAGCAGTACTAGCGGACGATACACAGATACGCAGTATTTT. This gives the protein CASSTSGRYTDTQYF.

V gene TRBV7-9 combines with J gene TRBJ1-3, with 7 bases identical to TRBD1. V was pared by 5 bases and J by 0 bases, with 7 bases of the junction left unmatched. CDR1 SEHNR and CDR2 FQNEAQ come from the germline V gene (reference sequence). There are 16 residues in the CDR3. The CDR3 loop reads CASSNRQGSSGNTIYF. CDR3 sequence (DNA): TGTGCCAGCAGCAACCGACAGGGAAGCTCTGGAAACACCATATATTTT. Complete variable domain (other parts from reference TRBV7-9 and TRBJ1-3): DTGVSQNPRHKITKRGQNVTFRCDPISEHNRLYWYRQTLGQGPEFLTYFQNEAQLEKSRLLSDRFSAERPKGSFSTLEIQRTEQGDSAMYLCASSNRQGSSGNTIYFGEGSWLTVV.

Of note for this clone: Mismatch with germline at one junction end may stem from a read error. The V and J genes are TRBV20-1 and TRBJ2-7, with TRBD1 as a possible D gene (6 bases). The germline V gene encodes CDR1 DFQATT and CDR2 SNEGSKA (reference sequence). The CDR3 contains 11 residues. The CDR3 reads CSARWDISTDF. The CDR3 DNA reads as TGCAGTGCTAGATGGGACATCTCGACGGACTTC.

The chain has TRBV19 and TRBJ1-5; D is ambiguous. Deletions cut 8 bases from V and 4 bases from J, with 9 bases between. Germline CDR1 is LNHDA and CDR2 is SQIVND (reference sequence). The CDR3 has 12 residues. The CDR3 DNA reads as TGTGCCAGTTCAGGCCTGAATCAGCCCCAGCATTTT. It encodes CASSGLNQPQHF.

The chain combines TRBV28 with TRBJ1-2; 7 bases are shared with TRBD1. The length of the CDR3 is 13 residues. Trimming removed 6 bases from V and 4 bases from J; junction bases left unmatched: 5. Germline V gives CDR1 MDHEN, CDR2 SYDVKM. The CDR3 spells CASSLGQAYGYTF. The CDR3, as DNA: TGTGCCAGCAGCCTAGGACAGGCCTATGGCTACACCTTC.

This chain uses TRBV7-2 with TRBJ2-7; 12 bases align to TRBD2. The germline V gene encodes CDR1 SGHTA and CDR2 FQGNSA. This CDR3 has 15 amino acids. After removal of 3 bases from V and 4 bases from J, the junction contained 4 bases not matched to a gene. The CDR3 here is CASSLTSGSVYEQYF. The CDR3 nucleotides read TGTGCCAGCAGCTTGACTAGCGGGAGTGTGTACGAGCAGTACTTC.

V gene TRBV5-1 combines with J gene TRBJ2-7, with a tentative D call TRBD2 (7 bases). Trimming pared 3 bases from V and 6 bases from J, leaving 16 bases between. CDR3 size: 14 residues. Germline-derived CDR1 and CDR2 are SGHRS and YFSETQ. The CDR3 bases are TGCGCCAGCAGCTCGGGGGGCGGGAGTCCCGAGCAGTACTTC. Its translation: CASSSGGGSPEQYF.